The entry below gives a single T cell receptor beta chain sequence along with its context. The sample belongs to a study of technical replicates of blood from a few donors. The CDR3 runs to 17 residues. Germline V gene sequence: CDR1 GTSNPN, CDR2 SVGIG (reference sequence). Trimming at V came to 1 base and at J to 3 bases, leaving 7 bases not matched to a gene. This table comes from immunoSEQ multiplex PCR, and its TCRdb copy is limited to in-frame clones, with some not included. The sample has approximately 50,000 clones, roughly 86% seen once. The specimen was PBMCs. The receptor was isolated from a human donor in good health. Some clones in this sample may be carry-over from other donors' samples. The chain couples TRBV30 to TRBJ2-7, with 15 bases lining up with TRBD2. In DNA, the CDR3 is TGTGCCTGGAGTGGAGGGACTAGCGGGAGGCCACACTACGAGCAGTACTTC. It is translated as CAWSGGTSGRPHYEQYF.